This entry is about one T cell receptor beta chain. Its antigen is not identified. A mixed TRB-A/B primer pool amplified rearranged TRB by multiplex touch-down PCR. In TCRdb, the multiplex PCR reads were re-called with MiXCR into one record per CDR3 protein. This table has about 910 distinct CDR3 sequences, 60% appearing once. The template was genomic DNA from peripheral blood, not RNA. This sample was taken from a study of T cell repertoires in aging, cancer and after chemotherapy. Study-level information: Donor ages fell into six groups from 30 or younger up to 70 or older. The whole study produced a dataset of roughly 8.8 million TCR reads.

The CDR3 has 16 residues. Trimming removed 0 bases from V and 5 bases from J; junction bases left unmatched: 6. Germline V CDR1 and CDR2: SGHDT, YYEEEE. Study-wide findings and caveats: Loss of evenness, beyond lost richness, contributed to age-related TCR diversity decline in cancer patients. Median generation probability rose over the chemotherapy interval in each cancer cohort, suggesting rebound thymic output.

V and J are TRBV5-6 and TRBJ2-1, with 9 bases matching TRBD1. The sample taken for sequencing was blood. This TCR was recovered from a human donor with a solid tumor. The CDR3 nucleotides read TGTGCCAGCAGCTTGGGAACGGGACAGGGACACAATGAGCAGTTCTTC. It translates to CASSLGTGQGHNEQFF.